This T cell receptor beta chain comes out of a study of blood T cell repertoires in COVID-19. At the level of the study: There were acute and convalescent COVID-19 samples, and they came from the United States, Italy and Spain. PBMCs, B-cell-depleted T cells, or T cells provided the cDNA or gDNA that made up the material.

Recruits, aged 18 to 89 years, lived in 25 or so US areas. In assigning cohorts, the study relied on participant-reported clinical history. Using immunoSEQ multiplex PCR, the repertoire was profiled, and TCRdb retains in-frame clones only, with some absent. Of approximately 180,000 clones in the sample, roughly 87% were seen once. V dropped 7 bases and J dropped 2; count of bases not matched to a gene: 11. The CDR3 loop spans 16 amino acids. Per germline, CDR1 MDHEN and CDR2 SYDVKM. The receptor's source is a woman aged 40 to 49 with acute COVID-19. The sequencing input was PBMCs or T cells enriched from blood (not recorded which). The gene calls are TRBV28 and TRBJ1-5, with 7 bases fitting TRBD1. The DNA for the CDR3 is TGTGCCAGCAAGAAAGACCTTGACAGGGGCAATCAGCCCCAGCATTTT. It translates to CASKKDLDRGNQPQHF.